This T cell receptor (beta chain) is drawn from a study of blood T cell repertoires in COVID-19. Study information: Collection of acute and convalescent COVID-19 samples took place in the United States, Italy and Spain. Sources were T cells, B-cell-depleted T cells, or PBMCs; the material itself was cDNA or gDNA.

Trimming took off 4 bases at V and 0 bases at J, with 11 bases between the two ends. The germline CDR1 and CDR2 sequences are SGHRS and YFSETQ. The CDR3 is 15 amino acids. In the authors' methods: Estimated nucleated cell counts came from reference gene primer amplification. Generated by immunoSEQ multiplex PCR, the TCRdb table keeps only in-frame clones and is missing some. V, J and clone size are those of that table, while D and trimming were read from the DNA. Of 400,000 to 550,000 clones in the sample, 75% to 90% were seen once. The J gene is TRBJ1-3, the V gene TRBV5-1; D is possibly TRBD1 (6 bases). The TCR sequence derives from a young woman with acute or convalescent COVID-19. The specimen was peripheral blood. The CDR3 reads CASSQGRVSGNTIYF. CDR3 coding DNA: TGCGCCAGCAGCCAGGGGAGGGTCTCTGGAAACACCATATATTTT.